This T cell receptor (beta chain) derives from a study of blood T cell repertoires in COVID-19. Across the study: COVID-19 samples from acute and convalescent phases originated in the United States, Italy and Spain. Nucleic acid was either cDNA or gDNA, and it came from T cells, B-cell-depleted T cells, or PBMCs.

Those enrolled in Seattle joined during active infection and were followed longitudinally afterward. Source study methods: Scientists estimated how many nucleated cells there were by amplifying reference gene primers. Libraries were prepared by immunoSEQ multiplex PCR; TCRdb keeps only in-frame clonotypes and omits some of them. The V and J calls and the clone size are those of that table, but D and trimming were determined from the DNA. Of about 130,000 clones in the sample, 75% to 90% are singletons; the top ten hold around 4.5%. The CDR3 totals 14 residues. CDR1 and CDR2 from the germline V gene are WSHSY and SAAADI. Germline trimming cut 7 bases from V and 3 bases from J; bases unmatched to any gene: 6.

The receptor was derived from a man in his 60s with COVID-19, enrolled during active disease. Sequencing was performed on peripheral blood. The genes are TRBV10-2 and TRBJ1-5; TRBD1 matches 7 bases. The CDR3 DNA sequence: TGCGCCAGCACCAAGGGACAGAACAATCAGCCCCAGCATTTT. It encodes CASTKGQNNQPQHF.